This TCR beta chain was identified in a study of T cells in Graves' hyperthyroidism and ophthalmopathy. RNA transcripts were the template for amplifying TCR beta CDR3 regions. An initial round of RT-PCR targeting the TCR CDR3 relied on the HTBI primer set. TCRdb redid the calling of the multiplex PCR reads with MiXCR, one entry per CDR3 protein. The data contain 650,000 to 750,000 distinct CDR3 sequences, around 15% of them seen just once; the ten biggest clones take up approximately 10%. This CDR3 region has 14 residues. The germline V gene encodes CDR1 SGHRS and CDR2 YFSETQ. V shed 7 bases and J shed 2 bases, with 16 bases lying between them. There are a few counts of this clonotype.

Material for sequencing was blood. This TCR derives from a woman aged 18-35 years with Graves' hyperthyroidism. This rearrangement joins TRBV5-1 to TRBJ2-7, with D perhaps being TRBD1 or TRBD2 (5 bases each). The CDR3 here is CASALGTGTYEQYF. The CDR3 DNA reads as TGCGCCAGCGCCCTAGGGACGGGAACCTACGAGCAGTACTTC.